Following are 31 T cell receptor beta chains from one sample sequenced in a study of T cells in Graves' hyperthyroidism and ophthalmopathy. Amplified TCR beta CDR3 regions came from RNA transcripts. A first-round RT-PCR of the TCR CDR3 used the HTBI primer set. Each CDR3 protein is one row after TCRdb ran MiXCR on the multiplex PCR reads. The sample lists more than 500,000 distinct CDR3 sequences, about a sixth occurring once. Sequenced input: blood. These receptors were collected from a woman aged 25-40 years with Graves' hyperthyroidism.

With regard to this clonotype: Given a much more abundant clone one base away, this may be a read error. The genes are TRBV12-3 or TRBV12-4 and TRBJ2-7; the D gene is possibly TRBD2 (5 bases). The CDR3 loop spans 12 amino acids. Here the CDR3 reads CASNLAIYEQYF. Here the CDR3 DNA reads TGTGCCAGCAATTTAGCGATCTACGAGCAGTACTTC.

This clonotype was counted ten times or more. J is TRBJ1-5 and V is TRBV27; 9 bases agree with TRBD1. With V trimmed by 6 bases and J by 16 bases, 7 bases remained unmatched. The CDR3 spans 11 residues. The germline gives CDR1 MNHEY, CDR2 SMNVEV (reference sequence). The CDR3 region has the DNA TGTGCCAGCAGGGGTACAGGGGGCCCACATTTT. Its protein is CASRGTGGPHF.

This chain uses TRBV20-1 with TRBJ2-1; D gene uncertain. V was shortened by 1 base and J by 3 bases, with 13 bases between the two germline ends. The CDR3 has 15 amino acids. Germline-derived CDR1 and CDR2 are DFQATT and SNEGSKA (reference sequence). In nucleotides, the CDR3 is TGCAGTGCTAGAGGGGCTGGGTATAACTACAATGAGCAGTTCTTC. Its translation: CSARGAGYNYNEQFF.

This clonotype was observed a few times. CDR3 DNA sequence: TGCGCCAGCAGCTTGAACAGAAAGTCCTACGAGCAGTACTTC. Translation gives CASSLNRKSYEQYF. The chain couples TRBV5-1 to TRBJ2-7; no definite D call. Germline CDR1 reads SGHRS; CDR2 reads YFSETQ. The CDR3 consists of 14 residues. The germline V and J ends were trimmed by 1 base and 1 base, with 9 bases remaining between them.

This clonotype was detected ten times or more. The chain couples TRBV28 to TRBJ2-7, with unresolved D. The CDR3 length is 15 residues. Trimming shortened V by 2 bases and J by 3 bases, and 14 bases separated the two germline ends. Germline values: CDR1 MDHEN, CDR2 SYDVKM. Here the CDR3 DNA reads TGTGCCAGCAGTTTAGCCTCGGACGGAGTCTACGAGCAGTACTTC. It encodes CASSLASDGVYEQYF.

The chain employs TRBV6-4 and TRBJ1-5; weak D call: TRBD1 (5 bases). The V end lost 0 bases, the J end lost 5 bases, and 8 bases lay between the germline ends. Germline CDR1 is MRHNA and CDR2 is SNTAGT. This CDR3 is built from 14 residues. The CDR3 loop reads CASSDSWGDQPQHF. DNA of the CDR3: TGTGCCAGCAGTGACTCTTGGGGGGATCAGCCCCAGCATTTT.

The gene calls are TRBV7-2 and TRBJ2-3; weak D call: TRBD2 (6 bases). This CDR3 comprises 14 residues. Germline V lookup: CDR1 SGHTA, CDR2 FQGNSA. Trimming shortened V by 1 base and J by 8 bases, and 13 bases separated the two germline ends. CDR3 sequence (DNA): TGTGCCAGCAGCTTAGACAGTCCGCGGGGTACGCAGTATTTT. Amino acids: CASSLDSPRGTQYF.

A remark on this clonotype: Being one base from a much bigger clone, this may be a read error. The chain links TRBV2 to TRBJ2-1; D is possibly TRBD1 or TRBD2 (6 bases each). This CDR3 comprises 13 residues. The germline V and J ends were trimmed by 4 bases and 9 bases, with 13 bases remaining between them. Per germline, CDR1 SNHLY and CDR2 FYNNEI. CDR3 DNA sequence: TGTGCCAGCAGTGGACACGGGGGCGGTGAGCAGTTCTTC. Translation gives CASSGHGGGEQFF.

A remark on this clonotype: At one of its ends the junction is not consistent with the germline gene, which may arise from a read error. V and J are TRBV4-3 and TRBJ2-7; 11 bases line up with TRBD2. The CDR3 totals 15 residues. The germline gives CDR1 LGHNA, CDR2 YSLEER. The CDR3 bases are TGCGCTAGCAGCCAGTCGATAGCGGGAGGGGACGAGCAGTACTTC. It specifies CASSQSIAGGDEQYF.

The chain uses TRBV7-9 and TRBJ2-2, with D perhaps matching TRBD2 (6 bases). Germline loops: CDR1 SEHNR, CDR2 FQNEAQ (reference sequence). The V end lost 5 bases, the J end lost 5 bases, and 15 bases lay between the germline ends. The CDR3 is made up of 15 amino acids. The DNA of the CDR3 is TGTGCCAGCAGCCGCTCGGGGGAAGGAACCGGGGAGCTGTTTTTT. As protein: CASSRSGEGTGELFF.

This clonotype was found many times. CDR3 DNA sequence: TGTGCCAGCAGTCTTGGGACTAGCGGAACCTCTAGCACAGATACGCAGTATTTT. Its translation: CASSLGTSGTSSTDTQYF. This rearrangement joins TRBV28 to TRBJ2-3; 11 positions agree with TRBD2. Losses at the gene ends were 5 bases for V and 0 bases for J; bases not matched to a gene: 10. Germline assignment: CDR1 MDHEN and CDR2 SYDVKM. The CDR3 is 18 amino acids.

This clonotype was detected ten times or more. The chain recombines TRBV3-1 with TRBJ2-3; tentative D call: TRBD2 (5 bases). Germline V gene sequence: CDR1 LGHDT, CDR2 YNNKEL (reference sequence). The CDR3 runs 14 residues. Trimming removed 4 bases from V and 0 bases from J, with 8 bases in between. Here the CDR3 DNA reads TGTGCCAGCAGCCTGCGGACTAGCACAGATACGCAGTATTTT. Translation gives CASSLRTSTDTQYF.

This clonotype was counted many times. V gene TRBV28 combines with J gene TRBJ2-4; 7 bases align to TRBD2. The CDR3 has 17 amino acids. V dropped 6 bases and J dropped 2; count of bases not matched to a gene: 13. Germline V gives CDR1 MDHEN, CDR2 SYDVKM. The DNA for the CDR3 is TGTGCCAGCAGACCAACCCAGGGAGGGAGAACCAAAAACATTCAGTACTTC. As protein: CASRPTQGGRTKNIQYF.

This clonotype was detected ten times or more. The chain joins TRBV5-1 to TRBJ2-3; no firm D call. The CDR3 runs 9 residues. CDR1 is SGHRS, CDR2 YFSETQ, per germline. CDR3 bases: TGCCCCACGCTTGATACGCAGTATTTT. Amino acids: CPTLDTQYF.

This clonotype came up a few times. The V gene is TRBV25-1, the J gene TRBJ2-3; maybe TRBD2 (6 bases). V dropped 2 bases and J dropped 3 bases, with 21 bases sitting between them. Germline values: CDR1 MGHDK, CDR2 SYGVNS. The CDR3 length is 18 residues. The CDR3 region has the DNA TGTGCCAGCAGTGAACGGGGGAGGATAGGGGTTGGGACAGATACGCAGTATTTT. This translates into CASSERGRIGVGTDTQYF.

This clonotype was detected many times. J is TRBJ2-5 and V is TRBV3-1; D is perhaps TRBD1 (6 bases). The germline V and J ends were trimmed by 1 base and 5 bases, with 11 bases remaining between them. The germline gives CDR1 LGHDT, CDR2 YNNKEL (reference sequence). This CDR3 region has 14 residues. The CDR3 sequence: CASSQGTELETQYF. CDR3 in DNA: TGTGCCAGCAGCCAAGGGACAGAGTTGGAGACCCAGTACTTC.

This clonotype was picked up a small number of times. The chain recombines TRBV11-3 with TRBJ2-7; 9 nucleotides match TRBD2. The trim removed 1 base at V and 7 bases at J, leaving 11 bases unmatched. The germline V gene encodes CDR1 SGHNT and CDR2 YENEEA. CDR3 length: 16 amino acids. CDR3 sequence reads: CASSLGRSGRQGEQYF. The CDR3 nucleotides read TGTGCCAGCAGCTTAGGGAGGAGCGGGAGGCAAGGTGAGCAGTACTTC. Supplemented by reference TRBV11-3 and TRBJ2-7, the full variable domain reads EAGVVQSPRYKIIEKKQPVAFWCNPISGHNTLYWYLQNLGQGPELLIRYENEEAVDDSQLPKDRFSAERLKGVDSTLKIQPAELGDSAVYLCASSLGRSGRQGEQYFGPGTRLTVT.

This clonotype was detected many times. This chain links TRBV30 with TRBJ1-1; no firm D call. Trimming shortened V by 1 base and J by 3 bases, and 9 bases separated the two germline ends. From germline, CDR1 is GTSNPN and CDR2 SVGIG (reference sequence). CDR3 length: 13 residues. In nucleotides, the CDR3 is TGTGCCTGGAGTGCCTTCTCGGACACTGAAGCTTTCTTT. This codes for CAWSAFSDTEAFF. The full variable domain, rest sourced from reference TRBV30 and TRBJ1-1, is SQTIHQWPATLVQPVGSPLSLECTVEGTSNPNLYWYRQAAGRGLQLLFYSVGIGQISSEVPQNLSASRPQDRQFILSSKKLLLSDSGFYLCAWSAFSDTEAFFGQGTRLTVV.

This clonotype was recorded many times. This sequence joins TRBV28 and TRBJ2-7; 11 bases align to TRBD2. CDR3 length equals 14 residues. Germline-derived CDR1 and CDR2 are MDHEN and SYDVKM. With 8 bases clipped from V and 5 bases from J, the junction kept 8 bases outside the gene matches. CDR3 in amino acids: CASGVAGGPNEQYF. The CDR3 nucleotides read TGTGCCAGCGGAGTAGCGGGAGGGCCGAACGAGCAGTACTTC.

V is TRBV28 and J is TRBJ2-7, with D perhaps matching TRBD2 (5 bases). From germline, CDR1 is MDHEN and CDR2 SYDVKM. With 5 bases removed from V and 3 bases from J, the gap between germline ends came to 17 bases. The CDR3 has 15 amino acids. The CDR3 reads CASSTATDRDYEQYF. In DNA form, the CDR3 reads TGTGCCAGCAGTACAGCCACCGACCGGGACTACGAGCAGTACTTC.

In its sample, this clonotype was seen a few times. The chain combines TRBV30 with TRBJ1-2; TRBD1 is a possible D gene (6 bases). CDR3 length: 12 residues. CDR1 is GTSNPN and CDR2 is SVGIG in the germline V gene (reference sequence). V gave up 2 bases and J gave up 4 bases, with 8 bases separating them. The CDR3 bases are TGTGCCTGGAGTACGGACAGCTATGGCTACACCTTC. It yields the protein CAWSTDSYGYTF.

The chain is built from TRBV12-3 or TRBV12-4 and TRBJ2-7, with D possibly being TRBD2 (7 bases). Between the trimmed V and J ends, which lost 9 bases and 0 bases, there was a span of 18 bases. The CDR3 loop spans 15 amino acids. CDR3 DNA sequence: TGTGCCAGTAAAAGGGGGGGGGTAAGCTCCTACGAGCAGTACTTC. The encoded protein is CASKRGGVSSYEQYF.

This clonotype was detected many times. CDR3 loop: CASSPTSGSPEQFF. Written as DNA, the CDR3 is TGTGCCAGCAGCCCCACTAGCGGGAGTCCTGAGCAGTTCTTC. The chain carries TRBV5-5 and TRBJ2-1, with TRBD2 matching over 11 bases. V shed 4 bases, J shed 9 bases, and the junction held 6 bases outside the gene matches. Per the germline V gene, CDR1 is SGHKS and CDR2 is YYEKEE (reference sequence). The CDR3 runs to 14 residues.

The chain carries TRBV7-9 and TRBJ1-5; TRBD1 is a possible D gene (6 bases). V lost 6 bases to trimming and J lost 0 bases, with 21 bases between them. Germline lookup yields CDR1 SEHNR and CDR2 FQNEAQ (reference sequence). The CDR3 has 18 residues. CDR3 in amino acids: CASSVGQGTSDSNQPQHF. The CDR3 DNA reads TGTGCCAGCAGTGTTGGGCAGGGGACGAGCGATAGCAATCAGCCCCAGCATTTT.

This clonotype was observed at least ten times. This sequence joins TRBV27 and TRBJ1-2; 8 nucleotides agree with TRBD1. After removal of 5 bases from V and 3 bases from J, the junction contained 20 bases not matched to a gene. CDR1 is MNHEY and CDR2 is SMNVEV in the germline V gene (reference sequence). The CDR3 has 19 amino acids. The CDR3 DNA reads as TGTGCCAGCAGTACACTCTCCGGGACAGGTTACCACGCGGACTATGGCTACACCTTC. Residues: CASSTLSGTGYHADYGYTF.

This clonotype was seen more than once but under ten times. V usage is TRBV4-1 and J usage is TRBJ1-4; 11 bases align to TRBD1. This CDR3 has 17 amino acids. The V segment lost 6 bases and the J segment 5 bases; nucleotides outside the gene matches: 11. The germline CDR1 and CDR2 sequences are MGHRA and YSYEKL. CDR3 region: CASRMGQGVRGNEKLFF. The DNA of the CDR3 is TGCGCCAGCAGAATGGGACAGGGGGTAAGAGGCAATGAAAAACTGTTTTTT.

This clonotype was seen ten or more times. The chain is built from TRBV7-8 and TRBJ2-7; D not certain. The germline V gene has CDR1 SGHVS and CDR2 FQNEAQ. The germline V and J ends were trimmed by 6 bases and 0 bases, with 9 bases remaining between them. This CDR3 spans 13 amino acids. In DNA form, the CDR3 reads TGTGCCAGCAGTTCAGCTTCCTCCTACGAGCAGTACTTC. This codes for CASSSASSYEQYF.

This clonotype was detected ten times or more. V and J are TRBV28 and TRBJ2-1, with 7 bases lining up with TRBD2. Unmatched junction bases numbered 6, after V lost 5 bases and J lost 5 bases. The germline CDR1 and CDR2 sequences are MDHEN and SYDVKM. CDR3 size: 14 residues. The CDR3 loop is CASSPGLVNNEQFF. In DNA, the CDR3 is TGTGCCAGCAGTCCCGGACTAGTGAACAATGAGCAGTTCTTC.

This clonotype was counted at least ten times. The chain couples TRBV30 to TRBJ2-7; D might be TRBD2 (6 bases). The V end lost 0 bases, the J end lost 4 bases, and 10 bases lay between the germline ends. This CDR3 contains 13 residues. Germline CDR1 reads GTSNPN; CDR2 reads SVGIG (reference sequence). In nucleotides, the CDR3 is TGTGCCTGGAGTGTAGGAGGGAAATACGAGCAGTACTTC. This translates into CAWSVGGKYEQYF.

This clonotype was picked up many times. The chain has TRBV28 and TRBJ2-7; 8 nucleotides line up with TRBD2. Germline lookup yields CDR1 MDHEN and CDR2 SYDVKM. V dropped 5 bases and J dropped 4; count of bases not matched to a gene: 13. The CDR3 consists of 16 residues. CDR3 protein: CASSAPASGSGYEQYF. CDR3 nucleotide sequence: TGTGCCAGCAGTGCCCCCGCCAGCGGGAGTGGGTACGAGCAGTACTTC.

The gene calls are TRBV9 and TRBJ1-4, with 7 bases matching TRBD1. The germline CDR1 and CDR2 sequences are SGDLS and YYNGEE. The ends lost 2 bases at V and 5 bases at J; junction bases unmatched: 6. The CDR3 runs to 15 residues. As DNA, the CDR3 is TGTGCCAGCAGCGTCCGACAGGGATCGAATGAAAAACTGTTTTTT. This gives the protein CASSVRQGSNEKLFF.